A single sample is the source of the 25 T cell receptor beta chains below, sequenced in a study of T cells in Graves' hyperthyroidism and ophthalmopathy. Template material for amplifying TCR beta CDR3 regions consisted of RNA transcripts. A first-round RT-PCR of the TCR CDR3 used the HTBI primer set. TCRdb ran MiXCR on the multiplex PCR reads and lists one entry per CDR3 protein. The sample yields about 520,000 distinct CDR3 sequences, about a fifth seen once. The sample was blood. Receptors originate from a man aged 18 to 35 with Graves' hyperthyroidism.

This clonotype was detected ten times or more. J is TRBJ2-7 and V is TRBV28; a possible D gene is TRBD2 (5 bases). Germline V CDR1 and CDR2: MDHEN, SYDVKM. V lost 2 bases and J 2 bases, leaving 16 bases between the germline ends. The CDR3 runs to 16 residues. The CDR3 sequence: CASSLHLTGLTYEQYF. CDR3 DNA: TGTGCCAGCAGTTTACACCTGACTGGACTTACCTACGAGCAGTACTTC.

This clonotype was observed many times. V and J are TRBV7-8 and TRBJ1-1; D is unresolved. CDR3 length: 15 residues. From germline, CDR1 is SGHVS and CDR2 FQNEAQ. Trimming took 1 base from V and 1 from J, leaving 10 bases between them. The CDR3 protein is CASSLGVGWNTEAFF. The CDR3 DNA sequence: TGTGCCAGCAGCTTAGGGGTAGGGTGGAACACTGAAGCTTTCTTT. The full variable domain, in which reference TRBV7-8 and TRBJ1-1 provide the parts outside the CDR3, is GAGVSQSPRYKVAKRGQDVALRCDPISGHVSLFWYQQALGQGPEFLTYFQNEAQLDKSGLPSDRFFAERPEGSVSTLKIQRTQQEDSAVYLCASSLGVGWNTEAFFGQGTRLTVV.

This clonotype was observed a few times. The chain links TRBV5-1 to TRBJ2-7, with 7 nucleotides matching TRBD1. The CDR3 runs to 14 residues. Trimming cost V 4 bases and J 5 bases; bases outside gene matches: 9. Germline lookup yields CDR1 SGHRS and CDR2 YFSETQ. CDR3 protein: CASSLQGWRNEQYF. CDR3 sequence (DNA): TGCGCCAGCAGCCTACAGGGGTGGAGGAACGAGCAGTACTTC.

This clonotype was counted ten times or more. V and J are TRBV6-5 and TRBJ1-2; no clear D gene. V shed 2 bases and J shed 8 bases, with 15 bases lying between them. This CDR3 has 14 residues. Germline CDR1 reads MNHEY; CDR2 reads SVGAGI. Written as DNA, the CDR3 is TGTGCCAGCAGTTACGGCAACTATGGCTCCGGCTACACCTTC. As protein: CASSYGNYGSGYTF.

This clonotype has at least ten counts. The rearrangement uses TRBV6-5 and TRBJ2-5; 7 bases line up with TRBD1. V lost 4 bases, J lost 2 bases, and 13 bases stayed unmatched. Looked up from germline, CDR1 is MNHEY and CDR2 is SVGAGI. The CDR3 has 17 residues. The CDR3: CASSSTRDSPLQETQYF. CDR3 nucleotide sequence: TGTGCCAGCAGTTCTACCCGGGACAGTCCGCTACAAGAGACCCAGTACTTC.

The rearrangement joins TRBV20-1 to TRBJ1-3; D gene unclear. The CDR3 spans 14 residues. Germline V CDR1 and CDR2: DFQATT, SNEGSKA (reference sequence). V was trimmed by 6 bases and J by 3 bases, leaving 15 bases between them. The CDR3 loop reads CSAIDGGHGNTIYF. CDR3 nucleotide sequence: TGCAGTGCCATCGACGGAGGGCATGGAAACACCATATATTTT.

The rearrangement uses TRBV6-5 and TRBJ2-7; 11 bases line up with TRBD1. CDR1 is MNHEY and CDR2 is SVGAGI in the germline V gene. The CDR3 covers 15 residues. Unmatched junction bases numbered 4, after V lost 6 bases and J lost 0 bases. CDR3 DNA sequence: TGTGCCAGCAGGTTAGGGACAGGGGGCTCCTACGAGCAGTACTTC. This codes for CASRLGTGGSYEQYF.

This clonotype was counted many times. V is TRBV28 and J is TRBJ2-7; 8 bases line up with TRBD2. Trimming at V came to 7 bases and at J to 5 bases, leaving 7 bases not matched to a gene. CDR1 and CDR2 (germline): MDHEN, SYDVKM. This CDR3 has 13 residues. CDR3 sequence reads: CASTPAGVDEQYF. CDR3 bases: TGTGCCAGCACCCCAGCGGGGGTCGACGAGCAGTACTTC.

This clonotype was seen more than once but under ten times. The chain is built from TRBV4-1 and TRBJ1-1, with D possibly TRBD1 on 6 matching bases. Deletions cut 2 bases from V and 6 bases from J, with 16 bases between. The CDR3 runs to 15 residues. Per the germline V gene, CDR1 is MGHRA and CDR2 is YSYEKL. The CDR3 DNA follows: TGCGCCAGCAGCCAACCACAGGGACGGGGCCCTGAAGCTTTCTTT. Translation: CASSQPQGRGPEAFF.

This clonotype was observed at least ten times. This sequence joins TRBV6-5 and TRBJ1-1; D is unresolved. This CDR3 has 13 residues. The germline V gene encodes CDR1 MNHEY and CDR2 SVGAGI. V dropped 0 bases and J dropped 4 bases, with 6 bases sitting between them. Here the CDR3 DNA reads TGTGCCAGCAGTTACTCGATGGGCACTGAAGCTTTCTTT. Its protein product is CASSYSMGTEAFF.

V usage is TRBV2 and J usage is TRBJ2-1; no reliable D call. CDR1 is SNHLY, CDR2 FYNNEI, per germline. V was clipped by 3 bases and J by 7 bases, with 7 bases between them. This CDR3 is 12 amino acids long. The CDR3 is CASSEGPNEQFF. The CDR3 nucleotides are TGTGCCAGCAGTGAGGGTCCGAATGAGCAGTTCTTC.

The rearrangement links TRBV12-3 or TRBV12-4 to TRBJ1-5; 10 bases map to TRBD1. The V gene end was trimmed by 5 bases and the J gene end by 5 bases; junction bases not matched to a gene: 6. The CDR3 contains 15 residues. CDR3 in amino acids: CASSEPTGGHQPQHF. In DNA form, the CDR3 reads TGTGCCAGCAGTGAACCGACAGGGGGCCATCAGCCCCAGCATTTT.

The CDR3 DNA reads TGTGCCAGCAGTTCCCCAGTCCAGGGAACTGAAGCTTTCTTT. Its protein is CASSSPVQGTEAFF. The chain combines TRBV12-3 or TRBV12-4 with TRBJ1-1; TRBD1 might be the D (5 bases). The CDR3 loop spans 14 amino acids. Deletions cut 4 bases from V and 5 bases from J, with 14 bases between.

This clonotype came up many times. The chain employs TRBV15 and TRBJ1-3; D uncertain. The germline CDR1 and CDR2 sequences are LNHNV and YYDKDF (reference sequence). This CDR3 contains 16 residues. Trimming took off 5 bases at V and 0 bases at J, with 14 bases between the two ends. CDR3 coding DNA: TGTGCCACCAGCGTGGGAGGGAGGAACTCTGGAAACACCATATATTTT. Protein: CATSVGGRNSGNTIYF.

This clonotype was seen at least ten times. CDR3 region: CASSSQGADQPQHF. CDR3 in DNA: TGTGCCAGCAGCTCGCAGGGGGCTGATCAGCCCCAGCATTTT. The rearrangement links TRBV13 to TRBJ1-5; TRBD1 matches 8 bases. Trimming removed 4 bases from V and 5 bases from J; junction bases left unmatched: 4. The germline CDR1 and CDR2 sequences are PRHDT and FYEKMQ (reference sequence). This CDR3 region has 14 residues.

The chain links TRBV12-5 to TRBJ2-5; 14 bases agree with TRBD2. The CDR3 has 14 amino acids. Germline V gene data show CDR1 as LGHNT and CDR2 as FRNRAP. With 6 bases clipped from V and 4 bases from J, the junction kept 1 base outside the gene matches. The CDR3 is CASGTSGGAETQYF. CDR3 bases: TGTGCTAGTGGGACTAGCGGGGGGGCAGAGACCCAGTACTTC.

DNA of the CDR3: TGTGCCAGCAGAGGGGGGGGACAACCCAATCAGCCCCAGCATTTT. Its translation: CASRGGGQPNQPQHF. The rearrangement uses TRBV2 and TRBJ1-5, with a tentative D call TRBD1 (6 bases). This CDR3 spans 15 amino acids. CDR1 and CDR2 (germline): SNHLY, FYNNEI. V lost 6 bases and J lost 3, with 15 bases in between.

The V call is TRBV12-3 or TRBV12-4, the J call TRBJ2-7; TRBD2 matches 8 bases. J was trimmed by 2 bases and V by 5 bases; bases with no gene match: 8. CDR3 length: 15 amino acids. The CDR3 DNA reads as TGTGCCAGCAGTAATACTAGCGGTATCACCTACGAGCAGTACTTC. It yields the protein CASSNTSGITYEQYF.

As to this clonotype: The junction differs from germline at one of its ends, possibly a read error. CDR3 amino acids: CASSELELAKNIKYF. CDR3 sequence (DNA): TGTGCCAGCAGTGAGTTGGAGTTAGCCAAAAACATTAAGTACTTC. The rearrangement links TRBV6-1 to TRBJ2-4; D remains unclear. CDR3 length: 15 amino acids. From germline, CDR1 is MNHNS and CDR2 SASEGT.

This clonotype was counted only a few times. The chain is built from TRBV28 and TRBJ2-7; D possibly uses TRBD1 or TRBD2 (5 bases each). V lost 6 bases and J 7 bases, leaving 19 bases between the germline ends. Germline assignment: CDR1 MDHEN and CDR2 SYDVKM. This CDR3 is 14 amino acids long. CDR3 loop: CASSSGRTLREQYF. The CDR3 DNA reads TGTGCCAGCAGCTCGGGACGGACCCTTCGAGAGCAGTACTTC.

This chain uses TRBV12-5 with TRBJ2-3, with D maybe TRBD1 (5 bases). Germline loops: CDR1 LGHNT, CDR2 FRNRAP. The CDR3 runs to 18 residues. Between the trimmed V and J ends, which lost 0 bases and 4 bases, there was a span of 20 bases. The CDR3 DNA follows: TGTGCTAGTGGTTTGGTTCCTATATCCGACAGTACCCCAGATACGCAGTATTTT. Amino acids: CASGLVPISDSTPDTQYF.

This clonotype was seen at least ten times. The rearrangement joins TRBV12-5 to TRBJ2-7, with a possible D match to TRBD2 (5 bases). V dropped 1 base and J dropped 2 bases, with 9 bases sitting between them. Per germline, CDR1 LGHNT and CDR2 FRNRAP. There are 14 residues in the CDR3. The CDR3 region is CASGLDGGTYEQYF. CDR3 coding DNA: TGTGCTAGTGGTTTGGACGGAGGAACCTACGAGCAGTACTTC.

This clonotype was counted ten times or more. J is TRBJ1-2 and V is TRBV6-5, with 10 nucleotides matching TRBD1. V lost 0 bases, J lost 4 bases, and 2 bases stayed unmatched. Germline CDR1 is MNHEY and CDR2 is SVGAGI. The CDR3 is 15 residues long. The CDR3 DNA follows: TGTGCCAGCAGTTACTCGGGACAGGGGAGCTATGGCTACACCTTC. Residues: CASSYSGQGSYGYTF.

This clonotype was detected many times. This sequence joins TRBV5-1 and TRBJ1-5; weak D call: TRBD1 (5 bases). Trimming removed 4 bases from V and 9 bases from J, with 14 bases in between. Germline CDR1 is SGHRS and CDR2 is YFSETQ. The CDR3 has 13 residues. The CDR3 spells CASSIGQGGPQHF. CDR3 bases: TGCGCCAGCAGCATAGGGCAGGGAGGGCCCCAGCATTTT.

This clonotype was observed many times. This chain connects TRBV19 to TRBJ1-1; a weak D match, TRBD1 (5 bases). Per the germline V gene, CDR1 is LNHDA and CDR2 is SQIVND (reference sequence). CDR3 length equals 15 residues. V lost 10 bases and J 1 base, leaving 19 bases between the germline ends. CDR3 protein: CATVGRLNPNTEAFF. The DNA for the CDR3 is TGTGCCACTGTGGGGCGGCTGAACCCGAACACTGAAGCTTTCTTT.